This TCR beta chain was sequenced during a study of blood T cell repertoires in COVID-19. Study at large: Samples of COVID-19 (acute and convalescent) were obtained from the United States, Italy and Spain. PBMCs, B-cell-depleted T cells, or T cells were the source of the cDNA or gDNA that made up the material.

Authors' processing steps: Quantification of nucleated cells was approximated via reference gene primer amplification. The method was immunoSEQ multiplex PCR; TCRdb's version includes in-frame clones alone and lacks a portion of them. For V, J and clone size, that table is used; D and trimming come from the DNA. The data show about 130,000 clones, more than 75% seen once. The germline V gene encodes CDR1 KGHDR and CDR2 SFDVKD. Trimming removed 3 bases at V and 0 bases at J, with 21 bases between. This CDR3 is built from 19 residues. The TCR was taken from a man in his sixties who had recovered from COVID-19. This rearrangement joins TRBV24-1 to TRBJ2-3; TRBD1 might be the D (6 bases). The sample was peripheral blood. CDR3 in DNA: TGTGCCACCAGTGATCCGGGACATGAAACCCCAGATAGCACAGATACGCAGTATTTT. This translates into CATSDPGHETPDSTDTQYF.